Each of the 25 T cell receptor beta chains below was sequenced from the same sample in a study of PD-1 blockade in classical Hodgkin lymphoma. Every patient had relapsed following autologous stem cell transplantation, and cohorts differed in brentuximab vedotin exposure. Sequenced by immunoSEQ multiplex PCR; TCRdb stores in-frame clones only, minus some. This table has about 30,000 clones, about 76% appearing once. The input for sequencing was peripheral blood mononuclear cells (PBMCs), taken before the second cycle of nivolumab. The source of these receptors is a human donor with classical Hodgkin lymphoma.

This chain joins TRBV5-1 and TRBJ2-3, with D maybe TRBD2 (5 bases). The V and J ends lost 4 bases and 2 bases respectively, with 11 bases between them. The CDR3 totals 14 residues. CDR1 is SGHRS and CDR2 is YFSETQ in the germline V gene. As DNA, the CDR3 is TGCGCCAGCAGCGTAGGAGGAACCACAGATACGCAGTATTTT. It codes for CASSVGGTTDTQYF.

This clone was observed once. The chain carries TRBV7-2 and TRBJ2-6; TRBD2 is a possible D gene (6 bases). The CDR3 covers 18 residues. Trimming shortened V by 5 bases and J by 0 bases, and 17 bases separated the two germline ends. Looked up from germline, CDR1 is SGHTA and CDR2 is FQGNSA. The CDR3 coding sequence is TGTGCCAGCAGCACCCGGCAGCGGGCAGCCTCTGGGGCCAACGTCCTGACTTTC. Its translation: CASSTRQRAASGANVLTF.

The V call is TRBV4-1, the J call TRBJ1-5, with 7 bases fitting TRBD1. J was trimmed by 4 bases and V by 2 bases; bases with no gene match: 5. CDR1 MGHRA and CDR2 YSYEKL come from the germline V gene. This CDR3 region has 15 residues. The CDR3 here is CASSQYGTENQPQHF. Written as DNA, the CDR3 is TGCGCCAGCAGCCAATACGGGACAGAGAATCAGCCCCAGCATTTT.

CDR3 in DNA: TGCGCCAGCAGCCAAGTTGAGGGGGGGTCCTACAATGAGCAGTTCTTC. Translated: CASSQVEGGSYNEQFF. This chain links TRBV4-1 with TRBJ2-1; D might be TRBD2 (7 bases). V was shortened by 1 base and J by 1 base, with 11 bases between the two germline ends. Per the germline V gene, CDR1 is MGHRA and CDR2 is YSYEKL. CDR3 length: 16 residues.

This clone was counted a few times. This chain joins TRBV4-3 and TRBJ1-1, with a weak D call TRBD1 (6 bases). Germline lookup yields CDR1 LGHNA and CDR2 YSLEER. The CDR3 contains 16 residues. Trimming pared 0 bases from V and 2 bases from J, leaving 13 bases between. CDR3 sequence (DNA): TGCGCCAGCAGCCAAGATCAGGGGATGGGAAACACTGAAGCTTTCTTT. Protein product: CASSQDQGMGNTEAFF.

The chain uses TRBV7-6 and TRBJ2-2, with D perhaps assigned TRBD1 or TRBD2 (5 bases each). In germline, CDR1 is SGHVS, CDR2 FNYEAQ. The length of the CDR3 is 16 residues. Trimming pared 3 bases from V and 0 bases from J, leaving 11 bases between. As DNA, the CDR3 is TGTGCCAGCAGCTTCCCGGGGCCCCCGAACACCGGGGAGCTGTTTTTT. This encodes CASSFPGPPNTGELFF.

This chain uses TRBV5-6 with TRBJ1-5, with D unclear. CDR1 SGHDT and CDR2 YYEEEE come from the germline V gene. The CDR3 totals 12 residues. Between the trimmed V and J ends, which lost 2 bases and 4 bases, there was a span of 4 bases. CDR3 amino acids: CASSLGNQPQHF. The CDR3, as DNA: TGTGCCAGCAGCTTAGGTAATCAGCCCCAGCATTTT.

The J gene is TRBJ1-4, the V gene TRBV28; 8 positions agree with TRBD1. CDR3 length: 15 residues. The V and J ends lost 5 bases and 2 bases, in that order; junction bases with no gene match: 4. CDR1 MDHEN and CDR2 SYDVKM come from the germline V gene. CDR3 protein: CASSPNRGTNEKLFF. DNA of the CDR3: TGTGCCAGCAGTCCTAACAGGGGGACTAATGAAAAACTGTTTTTT.

This sequence joins TRBV6-5 and TRBJ2-6; a possible D gene is TRBD1 (6 bases). The CDR3 covers 15 residues. Germline assignment: CDR1 MNHEY and CDR2 SVGAGI. The V end was cut by 8 bases, the J end by 0 bases, with 11 bases between. Here the CDR3 DNA reads TGTGCCAGCCAAGGACAGAGCTCTGGGGCCAACGTCCTGACTTTC. This gives the protein CASQGQSSGANVLTF.

This clone is labeled medium-sized. The rearrangement uses TRBV9 and TRBJ2-3; TRBD1 aligns across 7 bases. The CDR3 loop spans 17 amino acids. Germline V gene data show CDR1 as SGDLS and CDR2 as YYNGEE. Trimming at V came to 4 bases and at J to 0 bases, leaving 11 bases not matched to a gene. CDR3: CASSLRTGRTSTDTQYF. CDR3 nucleotide sequence: TGTGCCAGCAGCCTCCGGACAGGTCGAACTAGCACAGATACGCAGTATTTT.

This clone was counted between two and nine times. V gene TRBV30 combines with J gene TRBJ2-5; 8 nucleotides align to TRBD2. This CDR3 contains 15 residues. V was clipped by 2 bases and J by 2 bases; unmatched bases: 7. Germline V gene lookup returns CDR1 GTSNPN and CDR2 SVGIG (reference sequence). This CDR3 reads CAWSRGGRRQETQYF. CDR3 bases: TGTGCCTGGAGTCGGGGGGGCCGCCGACAAGAGACCCAGTACTTC.

The genes are TRBV9 and TRBJ2-7; 8 bases agree with TRBD1. Trimming removed 3 bases from V and 4 bases from J; junction bases left unmatched: 9. Per the germline V gene, CDR1 is SGDLS and CDR2 is YYNGEE. This CDR3 is 15 amino acids long. The CDR3, as DNA: TGTGCCAGCAGCGCAGCAGGGGGCGTGGGGTACGAGCAGTACTTC. Translated: CASSAAGGVGYEQYF.

V gene TRBV11-1 combines with J gene TRBJ2-7; D remains unclear. The CDR3 spans 12 residues. V lost 1 base, J lost 3 bases, and 4 bases lay in between. Germline V CDR1 and CDR2: SGHAT, FQDESV (reference sequence). Here the CDR3 DNA reads TGTGCCAGCAGCTTAGGTAACTACGAGCAGTACTTC. Its protein product is CASSLGNYEQYF.

The chain employs TRBV5-5 and TRBJ1-5; D uncertain. V was shortened by 0 bases and J by 4 bases, with 8 bases between the two germline ends. CDR1 is SGHKS and CDR2 is YYEKEE in the germline V gene (reference sequence). This CDR3 comprises 14 residues. CDR3 DNA sequence: TGTGCCAGCAGCTTGGGCCCTCCTAATCAGCCCCAGCATTTT. Protein: CASSLGPPNQPQHF.

The gene calls are TRBV27 and TRBJ1-5; 7 bases agree with TRBD1. This CDR3 is 14 amino acids long. Looked up from germline, CDR1 is MNHEY and CDR2 is SMNVEV (reference sequence). V shed 2 bases and J 11 bases; nucleotides not matched to a gene: 9. DNA of the CDR3: TGTGCCAGCAGTTTAGGGACAGATCCGGGGGCCCAGCATTTT. It is translated as CASSLGTDPGAQHF.

The genes are TRBV7-2 and TRBJ2-7; no clear D. The germline gives CDR1 SGHTA, CDR2 FQGNSA. Trimming shortened V by 3 bases and J by 2 bases, and 14 bases separated the two germline ends. This CDR3 is 15 amino acids long. CDR3 coding DNA: TGTGCCAGCAGCTTTAGCCGCATGCCTACCTACGAGCAGTACTTC. Its translation: CASSFSRMPTYEQYF.

The chain joins TRBV6-5 to TRBJ2-1, with a weak D call TRBD1 (6 bases). Between the trimmed V and J ends, which lost 2 bases and 10 bases, there was a span of 9 bases. The CDR3 is 12 amino acids. Per the germline V gene, CDR1 is MNHEY and CDR2 is SVGAGI. The chain's CDR3 is CASSYGQGEQFF. Here the CDR3 DNA reads TGTGCCAGCAGTTACGGTCAGGGGGAGCAGTTCTTC.

This rearrangement joins TRBV15 to TRBJ2-5, with TRBD1 as a possible D gene (5 bases). Judging by the DNA end, TRBJ2-7 fits better; the J call may be wrong. Germline-derived CDR1 and CDR2 are LNHNV and YYDKDF (reference sequence). The CDR3 covers 13 residues. The CDR3 protein is CATRQGRPYEQYF. For the CDR3, the DNA is TGTGCCACCAGGCAGGGTAGACCCTACGAGCAGTACTTC.

The genes are TRBV7-2 and TRBJ1-1; no clear D gene. CDR3 length equals 15 residues. Germline-derived CDR1 and CDR2 are SGHTA and FQGNSA. Trimming left V 3 bases short and J 1 base short, with 12 bases between. The CDR3 here is CASSLTIVSNTEAFF. CDR3 DNA sequence: TGTGCCAGCAGCTTGACGATCGTTTCGAACACTGAAGCTTTCTTT.

The chain carries TRBV10-3 and TRBJ2-1; 7 bases align to TRBD2. CDR3 length: 16 residues. In germline, CDR1 is ENHRY, CDR2 SYGVKD. J gave up 8 bases and V 2 bases, and 12 bases lay outside the gene matches. DNA of the CDR3: TGTGCCATCAGTGAGGGTACGGGACTAACCTTTGATGAGCAGTTCTTC. It yields the protein CAISEGTGLTFDEQFF.

This chain links TRBV5-1 with TRBJ2-3; no reliable D call. V was cut by 4 bases and J by 0 bases, with 15 bases left in between. Germline CDR1 is SGHRS and CDR2 is YFSETQ. The CDR3 loop spans 16 amino acids. The CDR3 coding sequence is TGCGCCAGCAGCCCCGGAATAGTCCCTAGCACAGATACGCAGTATTTT. This translates into CASSPGIVPSTDTQYF.

With respect to this clone: An end of the junction differs from the germline gene, which may be a read error. The chain carries TRBV7-7 and TRBJ2-1; weak D call: TRBD1 (8 bases). This CDR3 contains 20 residues. CDR1 SSHAT and CDR2 FNYEAQ come from the germline V gene (reference sequence). The CDR3 is CASSLNLPGGDRYLDNEQFF. In nucleotides, the CDR3 is TGTGCTAGCAGCTTAAACCTACCTGGGGGGGACAGGTACCTTGACAATGAGCAGTTCTTC.

The V gene is TRBV10-2, the J gene TRBJ1-1; D not certain. Germline V gives CDR1 WSHSY, CDR2 SAAADI. V lost 5 bases and J 10 bases, leaving 14 bases between the germline ends. CDR3 length: 12 residues. The CDR3 region has the DNA TGCGCCAGCAGTTTCCCGGGGATACGAGCTTTCTTT. It is translated as CASSFPGIRAFF.

This chain links TRBV10-1 with TRBJ1-1; no clear D. There are 14 residues in the CDR3. V lost 3 bases, J lost 0 bases, and 8 bases lay in between. Germline assignment: CDR1 WNHNN and CDR2 SYGVQD (reference sequence). CDR3 residues: CASSDASMNTEAFF. DNA of the CDR3: TGCGCCAGCAGTGATGCTAGTATGAACACTGAAGCTTTCTTT.

This rearrangement joins TRBV19 to TRBJ1-6; TRBD1 is a possible D gene (6 bases). The CDR3 extends over 16 amino acids. Germline V gene sequence: CDR1 LNHDA, CDR2 SQIVND (reference sequence). V shed 6 bases and J shed 0 bases, with 12 bases lying between them. The CDR3 DNA sequence: TGTGCCAGTAGAAAGGGGGGGAGCTCCTATAATTCACCCCTCCACTTT. The encoded protein is CASRKGGSSYNSPLHF. Looking up the rest from reference TRBV19 and TRBJ1-6 gives the full variable domain: DGGITQSPKYLFRKEGQNVTLSCEQNLNHDAMYWYRQDPGQGLRLIYYSQIVNDFQKGDIAEGYSVSREKKESFPLTVTSAQKNPTAFYLCASRKGGSSYNSPLHFGNGTRLTVT.